The table lists the clone carrying this TCR beta chain with a few counts. Use of 60 Vbeta and 13 Jbeta primers characterized the PCR. Measured with immunoSEQ multiplex PCR; TCRdb has only the in-frame clones, and not every one. The profile covers about 140,000 clones, with 60% to 85% appearing a single time and around 1.2% taken by the ten largest. This entry comes from a study of cytomegalovirus exposure and HLA in healthy donors. The TCR comes from a male donor in good health and CMV-seropositive. The sequencing input was PBMCs.

CDR3 sequence reads: CASSSTQKRLYEQYF. DNA for the CDR3: TGTGCCAGCAGCTCTACTCAAAAGAGGCTCTACGAGCAGTACTTC. The rearrangement links TRBV2 to TRBJ2-7, with D unclear. V shed 6 bases and J shed 3 bases, with 18 bases lying between them. The CDR3 length is 15 residues. Germline CDR1 and CDR2: SNHLY and FYNNEI. The full variable domain, its missing parts supplied by reference TRBV2 and TRBJ2-7, is EPEVTQTPSHQVTQMGQEVILRCVPISNHLYFYWYRQILGQKVEFLVSFYNNEISEKSEIFDDQFSVERPDGSNFTLKIRSTKLEDSAMYFCASSSTQKRLYEQYFGPGTRLTVT.